The 19 T cell receptor beta chains given below trace back to one sample, sequenced in a study of early T cells in non-severe SARS-CoV-2 infection. TCRdb fed the 5' RACE reads into MiXCR, producing one record per CDR3 protein. The sample carries about 42,000 distinct CDR3 sequences, around 6.8% recorded once. Sequencing was done on a sample of whole blood. The receptor source for this set is an adult who was a healthcare worker with PCR-confirmed SARS-CoV-2 infection or an uninfected control (not recorded which).

This chain links TRBV5-1 with TRBJ2-7; the D gene is possibly TRBD2 (7 bases). Germline loops: CDR1 SGHRS, CDR2 YFSETQ. CDR3 size: 15 residues. V lost 5 bases to trimming and J lost 1 base, with 16 bases between them. CDR3 loop: CASRPPGGRSYEQYF. The DNA for the CDR3 is TGCGCCAGCAGACCTCCCGGGGGGCGATCCTACGAGCAGTACTTC.

This clonotype qualifies as medium-sized. J is TRBJ1-5 and V is TRBV18, with 7 bases fitting TRBD1. The CDR3 consists of 13 residues. In germline, CDR1 is KGHSH, CDR2 LQKENI. The V gene end was trimmed by 4 bases and the J gene end by 5 bases; junction bases not matched to a gene: 2. CDR3 sequence reads: CASSQGQDQPQHF. The CDR3 nucleotides read TGTGCCAGCTCACAAGGACAGGATCAGCCCCAGCATTTT.

This clonotype was observed a few times. CDR3 in amino acids: CSAREALYNEQFF. CDR3 nucleotide sequence: TGCAGTGCTAGGGAGGCCCTCTACAATGAGCAGTTCTTC. The V and J genes are TRBV20-1 and TRBJ2-1, with D possibly matching TRBD2 (5 bases). Germline assignment: CDR1 DFQATT and CDR2 SNEGSKA (reference sequence). V was trimmed by 3 bases and J by 3 bases, leaving 9 bases between them. The CDR3 is 13 amino acids.

The chain is built from TRBV6-5 and TRBJ2-7, with 8 bases matching TRBD1. Unmatched junction bases numbered 8, after V lost 5 bases and J lost 2 bases. This CDR3 spans 15 amino acids. The germline CDR1 and CDR2 sequences are MNHEY and SVGAGI. The CDR3 DNA sequence: TGTGCCAGCAGTCTTCGGACAGGGAGGACCTACGAGCAGTACTTC. Translated: CASSLRTGRTYEQYF.

This clonotype occurred many times. The rearrangement joins TRBV7-8 to TRBJ1-6; 12 bases map to TRBD1. CDR1 and CDR2 (germline): SGHVS, FQNEAQ. The CDR3 has 17 amino acids. The ends lost 5 bases at V and 9 bases at J; junction bases unmatched: 11. The CDR3 sequence: CASSQGRGQGALSPLHF. CDR3 sequence (DNA): TGTGCCAGCAGCCAAGGGAGGGGACAGGGGGCCCTTTCACCCCTCCACTTT.

At least ten counts were recorded for this clonotype. The chain couples TRBV10-3 to TRBJ1-1; 8 bases fit TRBD1. This CDR3 has 13 amino acids. V lost 0 bases, J lost 10 bases, and 4 bases stayed unmatched. The germline CDR1 and CDR2 sequences are ENHRY and SYGVKD. CDR3 loop: CAISESGQGLAFF. The CDR3 region has the DNA TGTGCCATCAGTGAGTCAGGACAGGGTTTAGCTTTCTTT.

The rearrangement links TRBV7-9 to TRBJ2-2, with 7 bases lining up with TRBD1. The CDR3 is made up of 12 amino acids. The junction had 4 bases not matched to a gene; V was cut back by 8 bases and J by 7 bases. In germline, CDR1 is SEHNR, CDR2 FQNEAQ (reference sequence). CDR3 sequence: CASRQGDGELFF. In DNA, the CDR3 is TGTGCCAGCCGCCAGGGGGACGGGGAGCTGTTTTTT.

The V gene is TRBV4-2, the J gene TRBJ1-2; TRBD1 is a possible D gene (5 bases). CDR1 and CDR2 from the germline V gene are LGHNA and YNFKEQ. This CDR3 spans 16 amino acids. V was clipped by 0 bases and J by 4 bases, with 15 bases between them. The CDR3 DNA reads as TGTGCCAGCAGCCAAGATGGGGCAGGCGTCATCTATGGCTACACCTTC. Its protein product is CASSQDGAGVIYGYTF.

At least ten counts were recorded for this clonotype. The J gene is TRBJ2-1, the V gene TRBV20-1; D could derive from TRBD1 or TRBD2 (5 bases each). Germline CDR1 DFQATT, CDR2 SNEGSKA (reference sequence). Trimming took off 1 base at V and 2 bases at J, with 9 bases between the two ends. CDR3 length: 14 amino acids. CDR3 loop: CSARGGTTYNEQFF. For the CDR3, the DNA is TGCAGTGCTAGAGGTGGGACGACCTACAATGAGCAGTTCTTC.

This CDR3 reads CSAGGTDYGYTF. CDR3 DNA: TGCAGTGCTGGCGGGACGGATTATGGCTACACCTTC. The chain couples TRBV20-1 to TRBJ1-2, with D possibly being TRBD1 (5 bases). This CDR3 has 12 amino acids. The V end was cut by 5 bases, the J end by 5 bases, with 12 bases between. Germline V gives CDR1 DFQATT, CDR2 SNEGSKA (reference sequence).

The rearrangement uses TRBV2 and TRBJ1-1; tentatively, D is TRBD1 (5 bases). CDR1 and CDR2 (germline): SNHLY, FYNNEI. The CDR3 is made up of 13 amino acids. V lost 6 bases and J 5 bases, leaving 13 bases between the germline ends. CDR3 sequence reads: CASRAQGRTEAFF. As DNA, the CDR3 is TGTGCCAGCAGAGCCCAGGGACGGACTGAAGCTTTCTTT. Drawing the rest from reference TRBV2 and TRBJ1-1, the complete variable domain is EPEVTQTPSHQVTQMGQEVILRCVPISNHLYFYWYRQILGQKVEFLVSFYNNEISEKSEIFDDQFSVERPDGSNFTLKIRSTKLEDSAMYFCASRAQGRTEAFFGQGTRLTVV.

The chain couples TRBV6-1 to TRBJ2-2; D might be TRBD2 (6 bases). The CDR3 is 14 amino acids. Germline CDR1 MNHNS, CDR2 SASEGT. Trimming removed 2 bases at V and 4 bases at J, with 8 bases between. In nucleotides, the CDR3 is TGTGCCAGCAGTGAACCCGGGGGCACCGGGGAGCTGTTTTTT. Protein sequence: CASSEPGGTGELFF.

V usage is TRBV7-2 and J usage is TRBJ2-1, with D perhaps matching TRBD2 (5 bases). Trimming took 5 bases from V and 8 from J, leaving 19 bases between them. This CDR3 contains 15 residues. The germline V gene encodes CDR1 SGHTA and CDR2 FQGNSA. CDR3: CASSTRVWAPDEQFF. The CDR3 DNA reads TGTGCCAGCAGCACTAGAGTGTGGGCCCCCGATGAGCAGTTCTTC.

The genes are TRBV2 and TRBJ2-2; a weak D match, TRBD1 (7 bases). The CDR3 spans 14 residues. Looked up from germline, CDR1 is SNHLY and CDR2 is FYNNEI. Deletions cut 6 bases from V and 5 bases from J, with 13 bases between. This CDR3 is CASRLQGRTGELFF. The CDR3 region has the DNA TGTGCCAGCAGGTTACAGGGGAGGACCGGGGAGCTGTTTTTT.

The chain joins TRBV11-2 to TRBJ2-5; no reliable D call. The germline V gene encodes CDR1 SGHAT and CDR2 FQNNGV. The CDR3 loop spans 11 amino acids. Trimming removed 3 bases at V and 3 bases at J, with 2 bases between. The CDR3 DNA reads as TGTGCCAGCAGCTTTAAAGAGACCCAGTACTTC. Its protein is CASSFKETQYF.

The rearrangement links TRBV11-3 to TRBJ1-5; D remains ambiguous. V was shortened by 4 bases and J by 0 bases, with 19 bases between the two germline ends. Germline-derived CDR1 and CDR2 are SGHNT and YENEEA. CDR3 length equals 18 residues. CDR3 DNA: TGTGCCAGCAGCTCCTTAAGCTGGGAAACGAATAGCAATCAGCCCCAGCATTTT. It encodes CASSSLSWETNSNQPQHF.

This clonotype appeared a few times. The V and J genes are TRBV4-3 and TRBJ2-2; D unresolved. The germline V gene has CDR1 LGHNA and CDR2 YSLEER. V was pared by 3 bases and J by 5 bases, with 13 bases between. This CDR3 contains 15 residues. The CDR3 coding sequence is TGCGCCAGCAGCCATACCACCAGTGGGACCGGGGAGCTGTTTTTT. This sequence encodes CASSHTTSGTGELFF.

This clonotype showed up just a few times. The chain uses TRBV10-3 and TRBJ2-1; either TRBD1 or TRBD2 may fit D (5 bases each). The germline V gene encodes CDR1 ENHRY and CDR2 SYGVKD. This CDR3 has 18 amino acids. Trimming stripped 4 bases from V and 0 bases from J, with 19 bases between. CDR3 in DNA: TGTGCCATCAGTGGGCTCGAAGGGGAGATAAGCTCCTACAATGAGCAGTTCTTC. Protein product: CAISGLEGEISSYNEQFF.

The chain has TRBV6-1 and TRBJ2-2; the D is unclear. The V gene's germline CDR1 is MNHNS and CDR2 SASEGT. The length of the CDR3 is 16 residues. V was pared by 2 bases and J by 1 base, with 11 bases between. The CDR3 bases are TGTGCCAGCAGTGAAATACTTTGGGAGAACACCGGGGAGCTGTTTTTT. Its translation: CASSEILWENTGELFF.